This TCR beta chain was observed in a study of CXCR3-negative and CXCR3-positive naive CD8 T cells. Findings of the study overall: Both naive subsets showed comparably high diversity, and memory CD8+ cells showed much lower diversity. The TRBV-TRBJ usage of naive CXCR3-negative and CXCR3-positive cells was similar, but that of memory cells differed. Naive CXCR3-positive cells had TRB CDR3s more hydrophobic than those of CXCR3-negative naive cells.

Remarks on this clonotype: Its antigen is currently unknown.

This CDR3 is built from 14 residues. Germline V gene lookup returns CDR1 DFQATT and CDR2 SNEGSKA (reference sequence). Via 5' RACE with UMI labels, TRB cDNA libraries were prepared. TCRdb reprocessed the 5' RACE reads; each CDR3 protein has one entry and no DNA is given. Its listing shows roughly 120,000 distinct CDR3 sequences. The receptor comes from a human donor in good health. Some clones in this sample may be carry-over from other donors' samples. The chain is built from TRBV20-1 and TRBJ2-7; checking the TCRdb D call of TRBD1 is not possible without DNA. What was sequenced was naive CXCR3+ CD8+ T cells from blood. Subset given: CD45RO-CCR7+CD27+CD95- naive CD8+ T cells expressing CXCR3 (TNR3+). This CDR3 is CSARDRGNIYEQYF.